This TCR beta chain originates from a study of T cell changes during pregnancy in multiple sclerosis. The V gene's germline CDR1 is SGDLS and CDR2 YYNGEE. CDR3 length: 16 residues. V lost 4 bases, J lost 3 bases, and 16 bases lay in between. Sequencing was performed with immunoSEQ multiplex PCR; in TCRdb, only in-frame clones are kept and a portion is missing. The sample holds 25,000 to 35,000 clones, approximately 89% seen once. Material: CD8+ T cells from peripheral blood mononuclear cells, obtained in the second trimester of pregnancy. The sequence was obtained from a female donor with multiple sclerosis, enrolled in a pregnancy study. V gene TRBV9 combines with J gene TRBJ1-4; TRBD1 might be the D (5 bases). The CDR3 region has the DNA TGTGCCAGCAGCCCCCGGGGGGGAGGGCCTAATGAAAAACTGTTTTTT. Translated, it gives CASSPRGGGPNEKLFF.